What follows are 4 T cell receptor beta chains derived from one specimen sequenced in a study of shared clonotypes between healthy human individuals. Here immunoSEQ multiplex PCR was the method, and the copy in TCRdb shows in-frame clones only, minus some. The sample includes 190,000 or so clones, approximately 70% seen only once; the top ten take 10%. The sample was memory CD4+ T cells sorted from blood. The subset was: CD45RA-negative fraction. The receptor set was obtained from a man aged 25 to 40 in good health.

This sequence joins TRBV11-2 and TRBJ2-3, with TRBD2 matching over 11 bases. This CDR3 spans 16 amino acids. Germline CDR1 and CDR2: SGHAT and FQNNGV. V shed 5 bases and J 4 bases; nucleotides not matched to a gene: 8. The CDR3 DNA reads TGTGCCAGCAGCACAACTAGCGGGAGCGGCGCAGATACGCAGTATTTT. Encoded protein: CASSTTSGSGADTQYF.

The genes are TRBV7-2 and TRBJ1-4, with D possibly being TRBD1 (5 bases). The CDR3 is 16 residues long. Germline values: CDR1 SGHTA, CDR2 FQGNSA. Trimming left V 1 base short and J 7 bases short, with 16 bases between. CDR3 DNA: TGTGCCAGCAGCTTAGGGGGAGGGGCCACGGGTGAAAAACTGTTTTTT. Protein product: CASSLGGGATGEKLFF.

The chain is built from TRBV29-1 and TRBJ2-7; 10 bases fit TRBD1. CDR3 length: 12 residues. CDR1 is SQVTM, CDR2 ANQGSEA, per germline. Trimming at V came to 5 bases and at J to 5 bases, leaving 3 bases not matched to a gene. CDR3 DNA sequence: TGCAGCGTTTCCGGGACAGGGGACGAGCAGTACTTC. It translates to CSVSGTGDEQYF.

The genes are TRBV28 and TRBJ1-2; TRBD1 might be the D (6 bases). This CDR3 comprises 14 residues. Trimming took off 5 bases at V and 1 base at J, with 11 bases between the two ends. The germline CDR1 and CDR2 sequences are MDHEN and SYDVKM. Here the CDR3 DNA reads TGTGCCAGCAGTGAACAGGGATTTAACTATGGCTACACCTTC. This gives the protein CASSEQGFNYGYTF.